This T cell receptor (beta chain) stems from a study of T cell repertoires in cytomegalovirus infection. For the study at large: Newly reported HLA-C-restricted and thoroughly characterized HLA-B-restricted CMV epitopes were employed. Carrying CMV and the relevant HLA type showed in public TCR beta signatures.

V dropped 6 bases and J dropped 2; count of bases not matched to a gene: 8. CDR3 length: 15 amino acids. Germline CDR1 MNHNY, CDR2 SVGAGI (reference sequence). As for this clonotype: The antigen is not known.

TCRdb re-called the reads with MiXCR, one entry per CDR3 protein. The data contain about 830,000 distinct CDR3 sequences, approximately 32% of them singletons. This chain links TRBV6-6 with TRBJ1-2; 8 bases align to TRBD1. The source of this sequence is a human donor in good health (CMV status not recorded). Some clones in this sample may be carry-over from other donors' samples. The specimen comprised cultured CD8+ T cells from PBMCs, sampled from culture after CMV antigen stimulation. Here the CDR3 reads CASRLRDRTNYGYTF. In DNA, the CDR3 is TGTGCCAGCAGACTCCGGGACAGGACCAACTATGGCTACACCTTC.